The 24 T cell receptor beta chains below were found in one sample sequenced in a study of blood T cell repertoires in COVID-19. Produced via immunoSEQ multiplex PCR; TCRdb's table is partial and in-frame only. The data contain 140,000 to 150,000 clones, roughly 90% of them singletons. The sample comprised PBMCs or T cells enriched from blood (not recorded which). All receptors come from a woman aged 40-49 years who had been exposed to COVID-19.

This clone was found once. This rearrangement joins TRBV5-4 to TRBJ1-1, with a tentative D call TRBD1 (5 bases). The length of the CDR3 is 14 residues. CDR1 SGHNT and CDR2 YYREEE come from the germline V gene (reference sequence). Deletions cut 0 bases from V and 5 bases from J, with 11 bases between. This CDR3 reads CASSLVDGGTEAFF. CDR3 DNA: TGTGCCAGCAGCTTGGTCGACGGGGGGACTGAAGCTTTCTTT.

J is TRBJ1-6 and V is TRBV4-1; 7 bases line up with TRBD1. This CDR3 is built from 14 residues. Germline assignment: CDR1 MGHRA and CDR2 YSYEKL. V trimming: 0 bases; J trimming: 9 bases; junction bases outside the gene matches: 2. CDR3 sequence reads: CASSQEAGGSPLHF. CDR3 DNA: TGCGCCAGCAGCCAAGAGGCAGGGGGTTCACCCCTCCACTTT.

The chain has TRBV18 and TRBJ1-2; tentative D call: TRBD1 (6 bases). Germline CDR1 and CDR2: KGHSH and LQKENI. CDR3 length equals 17 residues. V was pared by 3 bases and J by 4 bases, with 21 bases between. CDR3 nucleotide sequence: TGTGCCAGCTCACCCACCTCGGGGACAACAGTTCTCTATGGCTACACCTTC. Encoded protein: CASSPTSGTTVLYGYTF.

The rearrangement joins TRBV7-9 to TRBJ2-7, with 10 bases matching TRBD1. CDR3 length equals 13 residues. Germline V gene data show CDR1 as SEHNR and CDR2 as FQNEAQ (reference sequence). Trimming removed 4 bases from V and 5 bases from J; junction bases left unmatched: 2. The CDR3 loop reads CASSSGTGDEQYF. The CDR3 DNA reads TGTGCCAGCAGCTCCGGGACAGGGGACGAGCAGTACTTC.

The chain links TRBV13 to TRBJ1-2, with a possible D match to TRBD1 (6 bases). Trimming shortened V by 0 bases and J by 10 bases, and 9 bases separated the two germline ends. The germline V gene has CDR1 PRHDT and CDR2 FYEKMQ (reference sequence). The CDR3 has 12 residues. This CDR3 is CASSLGGGVYTF. The DNA of the CDR3 is TGTGCCAGCAGCTTAGGAGGGGGGGTCTACACCTTC.

The chain couples TRBV9 to TRBJ2-2; 8 nucleotides match TRBD2. The CDR3 has 16 amino acids. Germline CDR1 reads SGDLS; CDR2 reads YYNGEE. The junction had 11 bases not matched to a gene; V was cut back by 3 bases and J by 7 bases. The CDR3 protein is CASSALSGGLGGELFF. Written as DNA, the CDR3 is TGTGCCAGCAGCGCCCTAAGCGGGGGTCTTGGCGGGGAGCTGTTTTTT. Full variable domain (remainder filled in from reference TRBV9 and TRBJ2-2): DSGVTQTPKHLITATGQRVTLRCSPRSGDLSVYWYQQSLDQGLQFLIQYYNGEERAKGNILERFSAQQFPDLHSELNLSSLELGDSALYFCASSALSGGLGGELFFGEGSRLTVL.

The V and J genes are TRBV3-1 (or the pseudogene TRBV3-2) and TRBJ1-2, with a tentative D call TRBD1 (6 bases). Trimming shortened V by 4 bases and J by 11 bases, and 23 bases separated the two germline ends. The CDR3 consists of 15 residues. The germline V gene has CDR1 LGHDT and CDR2 YNNKEL (reference sequence). CDR3 residues: CASSRRQAEWLGYTF. Written as DNA, the CDR3 is TGTGCCAGCAGCCGGCGACAGGCGGAATGGTTGGGATACACCTTC.

The chain recombines TRBV12-3 or TRBV12-4 with TRBJ2-1; 8 bases align to TRBD2. CDR3 size: 13 residues. V lost 5 bases to trimming and J lost 7 bases; unmatched junction nucleotides: 4. CDR3 in DNA: TGTGCCAGCAGTACGGGAGGGGATAATGAGCAGTTCTTC. Translated, it gives CASSTGGDNEQFF.

This chain joins TRBV5-6 and TRBJ1-2, with 10 bases that match TRBD1. V dropped 3 bases and J dropped 8; count of bases not matched to a gene: 4. This CDR3 has 13 amino acids. The germline V gene encodes CDR1 SGHDT and CDR2 YYEEEE. Written as DNA, the CDR3 is TGTGCCAGCAGCTCCGACAGGGGGCTGGGCTACACCTTC. It is translated as CASSSDRGLGYTF.

V gene TRBV7-2 combines with J gene TRBJ1-6; the D gene is possibly TRBD1 (5 bases). Germline V gene sequence: CDR1 SGHTA, CDR2 FQGNSA. Trimming removed 5 bases at V and 3 bases at J, with 14 bases between. CDR3 length: 16 residues. The CDR3 is CASSPGQGHYNSPLHF. CDR3 nucleotides: TGTGCCAGCAGCCCAGGTCAGGGTCACTATAATTCACCCCTCCACTTT.

The V call is TRBV5-1, the J call TRBJ2-5; TRBD2 aligns across 9 bases. The J segment lost 5 bases and the V segment lost 7 bases, leaving 15 bases of the junction unmatched. The CDR3 totals 16 residues. Germline-derived CDR1 and CDR2 are SGHRS and YFSETQ. The CDR3 region has the DNA TGCGCCAGCCAGACGGGCGGGGGGGTGAAAACCGAGACCCAGTACTTC. This sequence encodes CASQTGGGVKTETQYF.

This clone was seen just once. CDR3 coding DNA: TGTGCCAGCAGCTCGTACGTTTTGGGCTGGGACAATGAGCAGTTCTTC. Translating gives CASSSYVLGWDNEQFF. The rearrangement uses TRBV6-2 or TRBV6-3 and TRBJ2-1; D is unresolved. The V gene's germline CDR1 is MNHEY and CDR2 SVGEGT. The CDR3 covers 16 residues. Trimming removed 6 bases at V and 5 bases at J, with 20 bases between.

V gene TRBV2 combines with J gene TRBJ1-3; weak D call: TRBD1 (5 bases). The CDR3 totals 14 residues. Trimming cost V 3 bases and J 2 bases, with 8 bases left between them. Germline CDR1 is SNHLY and CDR2 is FYNNEI. As DNA, the CDR3 is TGTGCCAGCAGTGACTGGGGGGCTGGAAACACCATATATTTT. Its protein product is CASSDWGAGNTIYF. Together with reference TRBV2 and TRBJ1-3, the CDR3 gives the full variable domain: EPEVTQTPSHQVTQMGQEVILRCVPISNHLYFYWYRQILGQKVEFLVSFYNNEISEKSEIFDDQFSVERPDGSNFTLKIRSTKLEDSAMYFCASSDWGAGNTIYFGEGSWLTVV.

This chain uses TRBV19 with TRBJ2-7; 7 positions match TRBD1. J was trimmed by 5 bases and V by 5 bases; bases with no gene match: 6. This CDR3 has 13 amino acids. In germline, CDR1 is LNHDA, CDR2 SQIVND (reference sequence). The CDR3 reads CASSPRGLNEQYF. The CDR3 DNA is TGTGCCAGTAGTCCGAGGGGGCTCAACGAGCAGTACTTC.

The chain uses TRBV20-1 and TRBJ1-5; 8 nucleotides match TRBD1. The germline V gene has CDR1 DFQATT and CDR2 SNEGSKA (reference sequence). Unmatched junction bases numbered 8, after V lost 3 bases and J lost 1 base. CDR3 length: 16 residues. The CDR3 spells CSASPQGAVSNQPQHF. CDR3 nucleotides: TGCAGTGCTAGTCCGCAGGGGGCGGTGAGCAATCAGCCCCAGCATTTT.

This chain connects TRBV28 to TRBJ2-7, with D perhaps TRBD1 (7 bases). The V gene lost 2 bases and the J gene lost 5 bases, with 16 bases spanning the gap. Germline V CDR1 and CDR2: MDHEN, SYDVKM. The CDR3 sequence is 15 residues long. CDR3 in DNA: TGTGCCAGCAGTTTAAGACAGGGAGGCCGCCACGAGCAGTACTTC. This translates into CASSLRQGGRHEQYF.

Regarding this clone: Distinct nucleotide sequences in the sample also encode this CDR3. The rearrangement links TRBV6-2 or TRBV6-3 to TRBJ1-1; D is unclear. Germline CDR1 and CDR2: MNHEY and SVGEGT. Trimming cost V 4 bases and J 1 base, with 7 bases left between them. The CDR3 runs 13 residues. The CDR3 nucleotides read TGTGCCAGCAGTTCCCGGGGGAACACTGAAGCTTTCTTT. It specifies CASSSRGNTEAFF.

This chain joins TRBV5-1 and TRBJ2-7, with D possibly being TRBD1 (6 bases). This CDR3 spans 16 amino acids. With 0 bases removed from V and 0 bases from J, the gap between germline ends came to 13 bases. The germline V gene encodes CDR1 SGHRS and CDR2 YFSETQ. Here the CDR3 reads CASSLVGAVISYEQYF. The DNA for the CDR3 is TGCGCCAGCAGCTTGGTGGGGGCTGTCATCTCCTACGAGCAGTACTTC.

J is TRBJ1-3 and V is TRBV5-6; D is uncertain. CDR1 and CDR2 (germline): SGHDT, YYEEEE. V gave up 0 bases and J gave up 2 bases, with 9 bases separating them. The CDR3 totals 15 residues. The CDR3 here is CASSLGGRPGNTIYF. CDR3 nucleotides: TGTGCCAGCAGCTTGGGTGGGAGGCCTGGAAACACCATATATTTT.

This clone was recorded a few times. The chain combines TRBV29-1 with TRBJ1-1; D is possibly TRBD1 (6 bases). Germline loops: CDR1 SQVTM, CDR2 ANQGSEA. The CDR3 loop spans 13 amino acids. V lost 7 bases, J lost 1 base, and 13 bases lay in between. For the CDR3, the DNA is TGCAGCGCGAGGGGACATACGAACACTGAAGCTTTCTTT. Protein product: CSARGHTNTEAFF.

V and J are TRBV25-1 and TRBJ2-5; a possible D gene is TRBD2 (7 bases). The V end lost 6 bases, the J end lost 4 bases, and 18 bases lay between the germline ends. Germline values: CDR1 MGHDK, CDR2 SYGVNS. The CDR3 sequence is 15 residues long. The CDR3 here is CASSLPSGGRETQYF. For the CDR3, the DNA is TGTGCCAGCAGCCTTCCTTCGGGGGGCCGAGAGACCCAGTACTTC.

This clone has just a few counts. This specimen includes other DNA sequences encoding the same CDR3. The chain combines TRBV19 with TRBJ1-5, with 8 bases identical to TRBD1. Germline trimming cut 7 bases from V and 4 bases from J; bases unmatched to any gene: 9. Germline V gene data show CDR1 as LNHDA and CDR2 as SQIVND (reference sequence). There are 15 residues in the CDR3. The CDR3 DNA follows: TGTGCCAGTACCCCCGGGACAGGCGCTAATCAGCCCCAGCATTTT. It yields the protein CASTPGTGANQPQHF.

The V call is TRBV27, the J call TRBJ2-3; 9 nucleotides line up with TRBD1. J lost 3 bases, V lost 1 base, and 2 bases had no gene match. CDR3 length equals 15 residues. Germline assignment: CDR1 MNHEY and CDR2 SMNVEV (reference sequence). CDR3 in DNA: TGTGCCAGCAGTTTATTCGGACAGGGGACAGATACGCAGTATTTT. Translated: CASSLFGQGTDTQYF.

This clone was seen only once. The J gene is TRBJ1-2, the V gene TRBV5-5, with TRBD1 identical over 8 bases. The germline V gene encodes CDR1 SGHKS and CDR2 YYEKEE (reference sequence). The CDR3 covers 13 residues. V gave up 2 bases and J gave up 10 bases; unmatched junction bases: 7. The CDR3 bases are TGTGCCAGCAGCTTTGGGACAGGCCGTGACTACACCTTC. Protein product: CASSFGTGRDYTF.